Described below is a single T cell receptor beta chain sequence and its context. V was trimmed by 6 bases and J by 2 bases, leaving 7 bases between them. The CDR3 totals 13 residues. Germline loops: CDR1 MNHEY, CDR2 SVGAGI. This sample is drawn from a study of blood T cell repertoires in COVID-19. About the study: The United States, Italy and Spain provided the acute and convalescent COVID-19 samples. The cDNA or gDNA used as material had been derived from T cells, B-cell-depleted T cells, or PBMCs.

Original data processing: Reference gene primer amplification yielded estimated nucleated cell counts. Libraries were prepared by immunoSEQ multiplex PCR; TCRdb keeps only in-frame clonotypes and omits some of them. That table furnishes V, J and clone size, whereas the DNA furnished D and trimming. The sample shows fewer than 11,000 clones, around 89% of them seen only once. The chain is built from TRBV6-5 and TRBJ2-2; D is unclear. The sequenced sample consisted of peripheral blood. The TCR originated in a human donor in a cohort sampled during active COVID-19. The CDR3 DNA reads as TGTGCCAGCAGCTGGGCCAACACCGGGGAGCTGTTTTTT. It encodes CASSWANTGELFF.